This TCR beta chain was recovered during a study of blood T cell repertoires in COVID-19. Overall study: From T cells, B-cell-depleted T cells, or PBMCs came the material, which was cDNA or gDNA.

This clone was counted between two and nine times. The length of the CDR3 is 12 residues. The germline gives CDR1 LGHDT, CDR2 YNNKEL (reference sequence). V was pared by 3 bases and J by 11 bases, with 13 bases between. Authors' data handling: The authors estimated nucleated cell counts from reference gene primer amplification. The repertoire was sequenced with immunoSEQ multiplex PCR; TCRdb's copy has only in-frame clones and lacks some. V, J and clone size reflect that table, while D and trimming were determined from the DNA. This table holds fewer than 250,000 clones, roughly 80% found once. Sequenced input: peripheral blood. This rearrangement joins TRBV3-1 (or the pseudogene TRBV3-2) to TRBJ1-1; tentative D call: TRBD1 (6 bases). The TCR comes from a man in his sixties with COVID-19, enrolled during active disease. The DNA of the CDR3 is TGTGCCAGCAGCCATCGAGGGGGTTGGGCTTTCTTT. Protein product: CASSHRGGWAFF.